The sequence of this T cell receptor beta chain was determined in a study of blood T cell repertoires in COVID-19. The germline CDR1 and CDR2 sequences are LNHDA and SQIVND (reference sequence). The CDR3 contains 16 residues. Losses at the gene ends were 6 bases for V and 6 bases for J; bases not matched to a gene: 10. As originally analysed: Cell counts per sample came from amplifying reference gene primers. Produced via immunoSEQ multiplex PCR; TCRdb's table is partial and in-frame only. The D gene and trimming were derived from the DNA, and the V and J assignments and clone size from that table. The repertoire holds around 200,000 clones, with around 80% as singletons.

The chain uses TRBV19 and TRBJ1-6, with 8 bases that match TRBD1. This TCR derives from a woman aged 50 to 60 with acute or convalescent COVID-19. The material sequenced was peripheral blood. The CDR3 DNA sequence: TGTGCCAGTAGCCGGACAGGGTTTACCCTTAATTCACCCCTCCACTTT. Its protein product is CASSRTGFTLNSPLHF.